These 9 T cell receptor beta chains share one sample of origin, sequenced in a study of blood T cell repertoires in COVID-19 (dated by TCRdb to about 2020). Libraries were constructed by the immunoSEQ multiplex PCR assay. TCRdb stores this immuneACCESS table with in-frame sequences only. Part of the clones is absent; in the studies checked, under half of the shortfall reflects unresolved V genes, and no reason is known for the rest. In this sample the table shows 170,000 or so clones, around nine tenths of which occur a single time. The top ten clones comprise 0.85% to 0.95% of the sample. The sequencing sample was made of peripheral blood. The receptors derive from a woman under 30 who had recovered from COVID-19.

For the CDR3, the DNA is TGTGCCAGCAGCCAATCCGCGGACACCTACGAGCAGTACTTC. Its translation is CASSQSADTYEQYF. The chain is built from TRBV16 and TRBJ2-7; D might be TRBD1 (5 bases). The CDR3 spans 14 residues. The ends were cut back, 0 bases at V and 2 bases at J, with 8 bases in the middle. The germline V gene has CDR1 KGHSY and CDR2 FQNENV.

Only one count was recorded for this clone. The gene calls are TRBV6-5 and TRBJ1-2, with 8 bases matching TRBD1. The ends lost 5 bases at V and 7 bases at J; junction bases unmatched: 6. There are 13 residues in the CDR3. Germline lookup yields CDR1 MNHEY and CDR2 SVGAGI. In nucleotides, the CDR3 is TGTGCCAGCAGTATACAGGGGGAGGGTGGCTACACCTTC. Translation: CASSIQGEGGYTF.

The genes are TRBV19 and TRBJ2-5, with 7 bases that match TRBD1. CDR1 is LNHDA, CDR2 SQIVND, per germline (reference sequence). The V gene end was trimmed by 5 bases and the J gene end by 1 base; junction bases not matched to a gene: 7. The CDR3 totals 15 residues. The CDR3 DNA is TGTGCCAGTAGTGTACGCCGGGACAGCCAAGAGACCCAGTACTTC. Protein: CASSVRRDSQETQYF.

The J gene is TRBJ2-1, the V gene TRBV2; perhaps TRBD2 as D (6 bases). V lost 6 bases, J lost 10 bases, and 10 bases lay in between. This CDR3 contains 11 residues. Germline assignment: CDR1 SNHLY and CDR2 FYNNEI. The CDR3 coding sequence is TGTGCCAGCAGAAGAACTAGCGAGCAGTTCTTC. Its translation: CASRRTSEQFF.

V is TRBV6-5 and J is TRBJ1-4, with 8 positions matching TRBD1. V shed 4 bases, J shed 5 bases, and the junction held 3 bases outside the gene matches. Germline V gene data show CDR1 as MNHEY and CDR2 as SVGAGI. This CDR3 contains 14 residues. The CDR3 region is CASSWTGPNEKLFF. The CDR3 DNA sequence: TGTGCCAGCAGTTGGACAGGGCCGAATGAAAAACTGTTTTTT.

The chain recombines TRBV3-1 (or the pseudogene TRBV3-2) with TRBJ1-1, with D hard to call. The CDR3 is 14 amino acids. V was cut by 6 bases and J by 5 bases, with 16 bases left in between. Germline loops: CDR1 LGHDT, CDR2 YNNKEL (reference sequence). CDR3: CASRRAFGNTEAFF. The CDR3 nucleotides read TGTGCCAGCAGACGAGCATTTGGTAATACTGAAGCTTTCTTT.

J is TRBJ2-4 and V is TRBV5-1, with a weak D call TRBD1 (7 bases). The CDR3 contains 14 residues. Trimming shortened V by 5 bases and J by 6 bases, and 15 bases separated the two germline ends. Germline assignment: CDR1 SGHRS and CDR2 YFSETQ. The CDR3 DNA reads as TGCGCCAGCAGTCAGGGGGGCAGGATAAACATTCAGTACTTC. It is translated as CASSQGGRINIQYF.

The rearrangement uses TRBV5-1 and TRBJ2-1, with 11 bases identical to TRBD2. Losses at the gene ends were 3 bases for V and 3 bases for J; bases not matched to a gene: 2. The CDR3 sequence is 15 residues long. Germline CDR1 reads SGHRS; CDR2 reads YFSETQ. CDR3 residues: CASSSGTSGYNEQFF. The CDR3 DNA reads as TGCGCCAGCAGCTCCGGGACTAGCGGCTACAATGAGCAGTTCTTC.

Written as DNA, the CDR3 is TGCGCCAGCAGCCAAGAGGGGGGGGGCACCATATATTTT. It codes for CASSQEGGGTIYF. The V gene is TRBV4-3, the J gene TRBJ1-3; maybe TRBD1 (5 bases). Germline CDR1 LGHNA, CDR2 YSLEER. Trimming removed 0 bases at V and 9 bases at J, with 9 bases between. The CDR3 length is 13 residues.